What follows are 21 T cell receptor beta chains derived from one specimen sequenced in a study of PD-1 blockade in classical Hodgkin lymphoma. Only in-frame clones appear in the TCRdb table, and some are missing; sequencing was by immunoSEQ multiplex PCR. There are over 25,000 clones in the sample; roughly 86% occur only once, and about 0.45% lies in the top ten. Time point denoted: cycle 4 day 1 (C4D1), after 5 to 7 weeks of nivolumab. Each patient experienced a relapse that followed autologous stem cell transplantation, and brentuximab vedotin exposure varied. Researchers report purifying CD4+ T cells from thawed PBMCs by magnetic negative selection. Sequenced material: CD4+ T cells from blood, taken before the fourth cycle of nivolumab. Receptors originate from a human donor with classical Hodgkin lymphoma.

V gene TRBV11-2 combines with J gene TRBJ2-3, with D tentatively TRBD1 (5 bases). Trimming cost V 2 bases and J 0 bases, with 9 bases left between them. Germline CDR1 and CDR2: SGHAT and FQNNGV. The CDR3 covers 15 residues. The CDR3 region has the DNA TGTGCCAGCAGCTTACAGGGCTTTAGCACAGATACGCAGTATTTT. This gives the protein CASSLQGFSTDTQYF.

The chain joins TRBV4-1 to TRBJ2-1, with D unresolved. The CDR3 is made up of 16 amino acids. V shed 4 bases and J shed 8 bases, with 21 bases lying between them. Germline CDR1 MGHRA, CDR2 YSYEKL. CDR3 in amino acids: CASSRVAPMSWDEQFF. As DNA, the CDR3 is TGCGCCAGCAGCCGGGTAGCCCCTATGAGCTGGGATGAGCAGTTCTTC.

The rearrangement uses TRBV5-6 and TRBJ2-5; the D gene is possibly TRBD2 (6 bases). The ends were cut back, 0 bases at V and 1 base at J, with 10 bases in the middle. Germline V gene data show CDR1 as SGHDT and CDR2 as YYEEEE. The CDR3 loop spans 15 amino acids. CDR3 bases: TGTGCCAGCAGCTTGGGGGCGGGGCTCCAAGAGACCCAGTACTTC. Amino acids: CASSLGAGLQETQYF.

This clone has a handful of counts. The V gene is TRBV2, the J gene TRBJ1-3; D is unresolved. CDR1 is SNHLY, CDR2 FYNNEI, per germline. The CDR3 consists of 15 residues. V shed 3 bases and J shed 0 bases, with 9 bases lying between them. CDR3 sequence (DNA): TGTGCCAGCAGTGACAATTCAAACTCTGGAAACACCATATATTTT. Translated, it gives CASSDNSNSGNTIYF.

V usage is TRBV10-3 and J usage is TRBJ1-1, with 7 nucleotides matching TRBD1. The CDR3 has 15 residues. The germline CDR1 and CDR2 sequences are ENHRY and SYGVKD. The junction had 12 bases not matched to a gene; V was cut back by 6 bases and J by 5 bases. CDR3 DNA sequence: TGTGCCATCAGCAAGAAGACAGGGCTGATGACTGAAGCTTTCTTT. Protein: CAISKKTGLMTEAFF.

V is TRBV7-3 and J is TRBJ2-3, with TRBD2 matching over 8 bases. Trimming at V came to 3 bases and at J to 0 bases, leaving 5 bases not matched to a gene. Germline CDR1 reads SGHTA; CDR2 reads FQGTGA. The CDR3 consists of 16 residues. This CDR3 is CASSFHSGISTDTQYF. DNA of the CDR3: TGTGCCAGCAGCTTCCATAGCGGGATTAGCACAGATACGCAGTATTTT.

This clone was observed a handful of times. The chain uses TRBV6-5 and TRBJ2-2; 10 bases align to TRBD2. The V gene end was trimmed by 6 bases and the J gene end by 3 bases; junction bases not matched to a gene: 4. The CDR3 runs 15 residues. CDR1 is MNHEY and CDR2 is SVGAGI in the germline V gene. CDR3: CASSLGLADTGELFF. As DNA, the CDR3 is TGTGCCAGCAGCCTCGGACTAGCGGACACCGGGGAGCTGTTTTTT.

The chain joins TRBV4-1 to TRBJ2-7, with 8 nucleotides matching TRBD2. V gave up 6 bases and J gave up 2 bases; unmatched junction bases: 6. This CDR3 has 14 amino acids. Germline lookup yields CDR1 MGHRA and CDR2 YSYEKL. The CDR3 coding sequence is TGCGCCAGCAGTAGACCGGGAGGGGCCTACGAGCAGTACTTC. Translation gives CASSRPGGAYEQYF.

This clone has more than one count but fewer than ten. CDR3 coding DNA: TGTGCCAGCACGGACAATGAGCAGTTCTTC. Encoded protein: CASTDNEQFF. The V and J genes are TRBV7-9 and TRBJ2-1; D not resolved. V dropped 7 bases and J dropped 5 bases, with 3 bases sitting between them. Germline V lookup: CDR1 SEHNR, CDR2 FQNEAQ (reference sequence). CDR3 length equals 10 residues.

The chain recombines TRBV7-9 with TRBJ2-1; weak D call: TRBD1 (5 bases). The CDR3 consists of 15 residues. In germline, CDR1 is SEHNR, CDR2 FQNEAQ (reference sequence). V was pared by 5 bases and J by 7 bases, with 18 bases between. The DNA for the CDR3 is TGTGCCAGCAGCCCCCAGCCGTCAGGGTGGAATGAGCAGTTCTTC. This gives the protein CASSPQPSGWNEQFF.

The chain employs TRBV11-2 and TRBJ2-3; 8 bases map to TRBD2. CDR3 size: 16 residues. Trimming cost V 8 bases and J 2 bases; bases outside gene matches: 12. Per the germline V gene, CDR1 is SGHAT and CDR2 is FQNNGV. The CDR3, as DNA: TGTGCCAGCGGGGTAATAGCGGGGTCGCTCACAGATACGCAGTATTTT. This codes for CASGVIAGSLTDTQYF.

This clone was seen only once. The chain couples TRBV27 to TRBJ1-2, with 9 positions matching TRBD1. V shed 2 bases and J 4 bases; nucleotides not matched to a gene: 8. Germline values: CDR1 MNHEY, CDR2 SMNVEV (reference sequence). CDR3 length: 16 amino acids. The CDR3 reads CASSLSRQGGAYGYTF. The CDR3 region has the DNA TGTGCCAGCAGTTTAAGTAGACAGGGGGGTGCCTATGGCTACACCTTC.

The CDR3 loop reads CASSTKPRGGTYEQYF. The CDR3 DNA reads TGTGCCAGCAGCACCAAGCCCAGGGGGGGGACCTACGAGCAGTACTTC. The chain joins TRBV7-7 to TRBJ2-7; D is perhaps TRBD1 or TRBD2 (7 bases each). V was pared by 5 bases and J by 2 bases, with 19 bases between. The CDR3 is 16 residues long. Per the germline V gene, CDR1 is SSHAT and CDR2 is FNYEAQ (reference sequence).

The chain has TRBV5-1 and TRBJ1-5; D is uncertain. In germline, CDR1 is SGHRS, CDR2 YFSETQ. This CDR3 has 19 amino acids. The V end was cut by 4 bases, the J end by 7 bases, with 30 bases between. The CDR3 sequence is CASSPNQTEVLKPPQPQHF. CDR3 bases: TGCGCCAGCAGCCCAAACCAGACGGAGGTCCTAAAGCCCCCCCAGCCCCAGCATTTT.

CDR3: CASSFSGWGNQPQHF. The CDR3 DNA reads as TGTGCCAGCAGTTTTTCTGGGTGGGGGAATCAGCCCCAGCATTTT. The V gene is TRBV28, the J gene TRBJ1-5; a weak D match, TRBD1 (5 bases). This CDR3 comprises 15 residues. Trimming shortened V by 3 bases and J by 4 bases, and 13 bases separated the two germline ends. Looked up from germline, CDR1 is MDHEN and CDR2 is SYDVKM.

The count of this clone is one. The CDR3 DNA sequence: TGTGCCAGCCAGCGTTTCGGGAATGAAAAACTGTTTTTT. Its protein product is CASQRFGNEKLFF. The chain links TRBV7-9 to TRBJ1-4, with no clear D. Germline V CDR1 and CDR2: SEHNR, FQNEAQ (reference sequence). The CDR3 length is 13 residues. V shed 8 bases and J shed 5 bases, with 12 bases lying between them.

This rearrangement joins TRBV18 to TRBJ1-2; the D gene is possibly TRBD1 (5 bases). Trimming took off 2 bases at V and 5 bases at J, with 18 bases between the two ends. CDR3 length equals 16 residues. Germline-derived CDR1 and CDR2 are KGHSH and LQKENI. CDR3 DNA: TGTGCCAGCTCACCAGAAGGGCGCGGGGCTATTTATGGCTACACCTTC. Its translation is CASSPEGRGAIYGYTF.

There are a few counts of this clone. The rearrangement uses TRBV5-1 and TRBJ1-4; D remains unclear. Trimming pared 0 bases from V and 6 bases from J, leaving 9 bases between. Germline V gene data show CDR1 as SGHRS and CDR2 as YFSETQ. The CDR3 consists of 14 residues. The CDR3 DNA reads as TGCGCCAGCAGCTTGGCTGGGTTTGATGAAAAACTGTTTTTT. Its protein is CASSLAGFDEKLFF.

This chain uses TRBV5-1 with TRBJ1-2; D gene ambiguous. Trimming removed 2 bases at V and 3 bases at J, with 8 bases between. Germline V gene lookup returns CDR1 SGHRS and CDR2 YFSETQ. The CDR3 covers 13 residues. Here the CDR3 reads CASSFGRDYGYTF. The CDR3 DNA is TGCGCCAGCAGCTTTGGGCGGGACTATGGCTACACCTTC.

The J gene is TRBJ1-3, the V gene TRBV5-6, with a tentative D call TRBD1 (5 bases). Between the trimmed V and J ends, which lost 4 bases and 0 bases, there was a span of 14 bases. This CDR3 has 16 amino acids. From germline, CDR1 is SGHDT and CDR2 YYEEEE. CDR3 DNA sequence: TGTGCCAGCAGCCCGGGGACGGCGTACTCTGGAAACACCATATATTTT. As protein: CASSPGTAYSGNTIYF. The entire variable domain, with the rest obtained from reference TRBV5-6 and TRBJ1-3, is as follows: DAGVTQSPTHLIKTRGQQVTLRCSPKSGHDTVSWYQQALGQGPQFIFQYYEEEERQRGNFPDRFSGHQFPNYSSELNVNALLLGDSALYLCASSPGTAYSGNTIYFGEGSWLTVV.

This clone came up a few times. The rearrangement links TRBV2 to TRBJ1-5; 8 bases align to TRBD1. With 8 bases clipped from V and 5 bases from J, the junction kept 5 bases outside the gene matches. Germline loops: CDR1 SNHLY, CDR2 FYNNEI. The CDR3 totals 13 residues. The CDR3 loop is CASGQGVDQPQHF. The DNA for the CDR3 is TGTGCCAGCGGACAGGGTGTCGATCAGCCCCAGCATTTT.